The rows below give T cell receptor beta chains drawn from one sample of a study of cytomegalovirus exposure and HLA in healthy donors. Sequencing used immunoSEQ multiplex PCR; TCRdb keeps in-frame clones, though not all of them. Of about 100,000 clones listed, approximately 68% are singletons. The sequenced sample was PBMCs. These TCRs come from a woman between 18 and 29 years old in good health and CMV-seropositive. Each CDR3 is given with its conserved first and last residue. A clone size is listed for some rows: how often the clone was seen (once, few, many), or a class if it is expanded.

j_gene: TRBJ1-1
v_gene: TRBV11-1
abundance: -
CDR3aa: CASSLDREAFF

j_gene: TRBJ2-2
v_gene: TRBV29-1
abundance: -
CDR3aa: CSVEPGAGELFF

j_gene: TRBJ2-7
v_gene: TRBV19
abundance: -
CDR3aa: CASSMGTGEQYF

j_gene: TRBJ1-5
v_gene: TRBV7-2
abundance: -
CDR3aa: CASSLVQGGYSNQPQHF

j_gene: TRBJ1-1
v_gene: TRBV27
abundance: -
CDR3aa: CASSLETRGTEAFF

j_gene: TRBJ2-7
v_gene: TRBV16
abundance: -
CDR3aa: CASSRPTYYEQYF

j_gene: TRBJ2-3
v_gene: TRBV6-5
abundance: -
CDR3aa: CASSYSGQPTDTQYF

j_gene: TRBJ2-1
v_gene: TRBV27
abundance: -
CDR3aa: CASSLDLGATNSNEQFF

j_gene: TRBJ2-1
v_gene: TRBV20-1
abundance: -
CDR3aa: CSARGDREQFF

j_gene: TRBJ2-3
v_gene: TRBV5-1
abundance: -
CDR3aa: CASSWAGVTDTQYF

j_gene: TRBJ1-2
v_gene: TRBV28
abundance: once
CDR3aa: CASSSEGQGHGYGYTF

j_gene: TRBJ2-3
v_gene: TRBV28
abundance: -
CDR3aa: CASSLGGSTDTQYF

j_gene: TRBJ2-4
v_gene: TRBV4-1
abundance: medium-sized
CDR3aa: CASSRQGEGIQYF

j_gene: TRBJ2-7
v_gene: TRBV5-4
abundance: -
CDR3aa: CASSLTGSSYEQYF

j_gene: TRBJ1-1
v_gene: TRBV29-1
abundance: -
CDR3aa: CSFHRGQNTEAFF

j_gene: TRBJ2-7
v_gene: TRBV27
abundance: -
CDR3aa: CASSLGQGTYEQYF

j_gene: TRBJ1-5
v_gene: TRBV28
abundance: few
CDR3aa: CASSSVAANQPQHF

j_gene: TRBJ2-7
v_gene: TRBV6-6
abundance: -
CDR3aa: CASSYQTGGEYEQYF

j_gene: TRBJ1-4
v_gene: TRBV7-2
abundance: -
CDR3aa: CASSLGDRENEKLFF

j_gene: TRBJ2-7
v_gene: TRBV2
abundance: -
CDR3aa: CASSELGTGLYEQYF

j_gene: TRBJ1-4
v_gene: TRBV29-1
abundance: -
CDR3aa: CSVVGRTGASEKLFF

j_gene: TRBJ1-2
v_gene: TRBV7-6
abundance: -
CDR3aa: CASSPRQGYGYTF

j_gene: TRBJ2-6
v_gene: TRBV5-4
abundance: few
CDR3aa: CASPEVSGANVLTF

j_gene: TRBJ2-2
v_gene: TRBV28
abundance: -
CDR3aa: CASSRGGNTGELFF

j_gene: TRBJ2-1
v_gene: TRBV19
abundance: -
CDR3aa: CASGTSGYNEQFF

j_gene: TRBJ2-3
v_gene: TRBV28
abundance: -
CDR3aa: CASLASGADTQYF

j_gene: TRBJ2-7
v_gene: TRBV4-1
abundance: -
CDR3aa: CASSPSGTVSSYEQYF

j_gene: TRBJ2-2
v_gene: TRBV9
abundance: -
CDR3aa: CASSVVASPTGELFF

j_gene: TRBJ2-7
v_gene: TRBV7-3
abundance: -
CDR3aa: CASSSDRGAYEQYF

j_gene: TRBJ1-1
v_gene: TRBV28
abundance: once
CDR3aa: CATDRELNTEAFF

j_gene: TRBJ2-7
v_gene: TRBV6-5
abundance: -
CDR3aa: CASSYSRGTGGFEQYF

j_gene: TRBJ1-1
v_gene: TRBV5-1
abundance: -
CDR3aa: CASSLRAGGNTEAFF

j_gene: TRBJ1-2
v_gene: TRBV28
abundance: -
CDR3aa: CASSRPGQGDYGYTF

j_gene: TRBJ1-2
v_gene: TRBV10-3
abundance: -
CDR3aa: CAIALGGGDGGYTF

j_gene: TRBJ2-3
v_gene: TRBV5-4
abundance: -
CDR3aa: CASSYGTSGSADAQYF

j_gene: TRBJ2-7
v_gene: TRBV6-6
abundance: -
CDR3aa: CASRRRDRTYEQYF

j_gene: TRBJ1-5
v_gene: TRBV27
abundance: -
CDR3aa: CASSLSGAFNQPQHF

j_gene: TRBJ2-2
v_gene: TRBV28
abundance: -
CDR3aa: CASSLASDYTGELFF

j_gene: TRBJ2-1
v_gene: TRBV7-2
abundance: -
CDR3aa: CASREGLFNEQFF

j_gene: TRBJ2-1
v_gene: TRBV7-9
abundance: once
CDR3aa: CASSPRLAGEQFF

j_gene: TRBJ2-7
v_gene: TRBV5-1
abundance: -
CDR3aa: CASSSTGIYEQYF

j_gene: TRBJ2-3
v_gene: TRBV10-3
abundance: -
CDR3aa: CATGTDSDTQYF

j_gene: TRBJ1-5
v_gene: TRBV7-9
abundance: -
CDR3aa: CASSLGGGNQPQHF

j_gene: TRBJ1-5
v_gene: TRBV15
abundance: -
CDR3aa: CATSRGQVSNQPQHF

j_gene: TRBJ2-7
v_gene: TRBV7-2
abundance: few
CDR3aa: CASSQNGQAYEQYF

j_gene: TRBJ1-1
v_gene: TRBV7-3
abundance: -
CDR3aa: CASSPQGSNTEAFF